The 22 T cell receptor beta chains below come from one sample, sequenced in a study of cytomegalovirus exposure and HLA in healthy donors. PCR used 60 Vbeta primers and 13 Jbeta primers. Measured with immunoSEQ multiplex PCR; TCRdb has only the in-frame clones, and not every one. The profile shows roughly 120,000 clones, around 77% of them singletons. Material for sequencing was PBMCs. These TCRs come from a human donor in good health.

The rearrangement joins TRBV18 to TRBJ1-1; D possibly corresponds to TRBD1 (6 bases). This CDR3 has 16 residues. V was clipped by 5 bases and J by 0 bases, with 16 bases between them. Looked up from germline, CDR1 is KGHSH and CDR2 is LQKENI. CDR3 loop: CASSVEAGALNTEAFF. The CDR3, as DNA: TGTGCCAGCTCAGTTGAGGCAGGGGCCCTGAACACTGAAGCTTTCTTT.

This chain uses TRBV28 with TRBJ1-4, with unresolved D. CDR1 and CDR2 from the germline V gene are MDHEN and SYDVKM. V dropped 2 bases and J dropped 7 bases, with 11 bases sitting between them. This CDR3 region has 14 residues. CDR3 in amino acids: CASSLNPGPEKLFF. The DNA for the CDR3 is TGTGCCAGCAGTTTAAACCCAGGCCCTGAAAAACTGTTTTTT.

The rearrangement uses TRBV28 and TRBJ2-7; 13 bases fit TRBD2. Trimming removed 8 bases from V and 2 bases from J; junction bases left unmatched: 12. This CDR3 region has 17 residues. The V gene's germline CDR1 is MDHEN and CDR2 SYDVKM. CDR3 nucleotides: TGTGCCAGCGGCTATCCGGGACTAGCGGGATCGCCCTACGAGCAGTACTTC. It yields the protein CASGYPGLAGSPYEQYF.

The rearrangement uses TRBV30 and TRBJ1-1; TRBD1 is a possible D gene (5 bases). Trimming took off 8 bases at V and 1 base at J, with 14 bases between the two ends. This CDR3 has 13 amino acids. The germline CDR1 and CDR2 sequences are GTSNPN and SVGIG (reference sequence). DNA of the CDR3: TGTGCCAGCGCAGGGTCCACGAACACTGAAGCTTTCTTT. Its protein is CASAGSTNTEAFF.

V gene TRBV15 combines with J gene TRBJ2-3, with TRBD2 as a possible D gene (6 bases). Trimming removed 0 bases at V and 9 bases at J, with 19 bases between. This CDR3 has 16 amino acids. CDR1 is LNHNV, CDR2 YYDKDF, per germline (reference sequence). CDR3 loop: CATSRDRDSLFRTQYF. Here the CDR3 DNA reads TGTGCCACCAGCAGAGATCGGGACTCCCTCTTTCGGACGCAGTATTTT.

The chain links TRBV5-4 to TRBJ2-1; 14 bases fit TRBD2. The germline V gene has CDR1 SGHNT and CDR2 YYREEE (reference sequence). Trimming at V came to 6 bases and at J to 7 bases, leaving 9 bases not matched to a gene. This CDR3 region has 16 residues. This chain's CDR3 is CASNPRLAGGRNEQFF. The CDR3 DNA reads as TGTGCCAGCAACCCTCGACTAGCGGGAGGGCGGAATGAGCAGTTCTTC.

The rearrangement links TRBV6-1 to TRBJ2-1, with 11 bases lining up with TRBD2. The V segment lost 6 bases and the J segment 5 bases; nucleotides outside the gene matches: 6. The CDR3 loop spans 15 amino acids. Germline CDR1 is MNHNS and CDR2 is SASEGT. The CDR3 reads CASRVLAGEHNEQFF. The DNA for the CDR3 is TGTGCCAGCAGGGTACTAGCGGGAGAACACAATGAGCAGTTCTTC.

V gene TRBV9 combines with J gene TRBJ2-1; the match to TRBD2 covers 10 bases. This CDR3 comprises 17 residues. J gave up 5 bases and V 4 bases, and 12 bases lay outside the gene matches. Per the germline V gene, CDR1 is SGDLS and CDR2 is YYNGEE. This CDR3 reads CASSYSILAGAHNEQFF. The CDR3 coding sequence is TGTGCCAGCAGCTACTCAATCCTAGCGGGAGCCCACAATGAGCAGTTCTTC.

V is TRBV19 and J is TRBJ2-7, with a weak D call TRBD2 (7 bases). Germline V gene lookup returns CDR1 LNHDA and CDR2 SQIVND (reference sequence). The CDR3 is made up of 17 amino acids. V was cut by 2 bases and J by 0 bases, with 17 bases left in between. Here the CDR3 reads CASSIPLAGGHSYEQYF. In DNA, the CDR3 is TGTGCCAGTAGTATACCTCTCGCCGGGGGGCACTCCTACGAGCAGTACTTC.

The CDR3 DNA sequence: TGTGCCAGCAGTCCTCGTCTGCACCCGGGGACTGAAGCTTTCTTT. Amino acids: CASSPRLHPGTEAFF. The V gene is TRBV2, the J gene TRBJ1-1; D not resolved. The germline V gene encodes CDR1 SNHLY and CDR2 FYNNEI. V lost 5 bases and J 5 bases, leaving 18 bases between the germline ends. The length of the CDR3 is 15 residues.

Only one count was recorded for this clone. The CDR3 loop is CASSVTGVLNEQYF. The CDR3 coding sequence is TGTGCCAGCAGTGTAACAGGGGTGCTCAACGAGCAGTACTTC. This sequence joins TRBV7-9 and TRBJ2-7, with TRBD1 identical over 7 bases. The CDR3 is made up of 14 amino acids. The ends lost 6 bases at V and 5 bases at J; junction bases unmatched: 10. In germline, CDR1 is SEHNR, CDR2 FQNEAQ (reference sequence).

This chain joins TRBV5-8 and TRBJ2-1; 12 bases are a match to TRBD2. V lost 2 bases to trimming and J lost 10 bases; unmatched junction nucleotides: 4. The CDR3 is 14 amino acids. Germline V CDR1 and CDR2: SGHTS, YDEGEE. CDR3 amino acids: CASSFSTSGSEQFF. The CDR3, as DNA: TGTGCCAGCAGCTTCTCGACTAGCGGGAGCGAGCAGTTCTTC.

The CDR3 is CASSLEAQGNTEAFF. The CDR3 DNA sequence: TGTGCCAGCAGCTTAGAGGCGCAGGGAAACACTGAAGCTTTCTTT. The chain recombines TRBV7-6 with TRBJ1-1; the D gene is possibly TRBD1 (5 bases). This CDR3 region has 15 residues. CDR1 is SGHVS and CDR2 is FNYEAQ in the germline V gene. V was cut by 1 base and J by 2 bases, with 11 bases left in between.

The gene calls are TRBV20-1 and TRBJ2-1; D gene unclear. The V gene lost 0 bases and the J gene lost 14 bases, with 5 bases spanning the gap. This CDR3 is built from 9 residues. Germline V gives CDR1 DFQATT, CDR2 SNEGSKA (reference sequence). The chain's CDR3 is CSARDPEFF. DNA for the CDR3: TGCAGTGCTAGAGATCCGGAGTTCTTC.

V is TRBV4-1 and J is TRBJ2-7; TRBD2 matches 9 bases. Per the germline V gene, CDR1 is MGHRA and CDR2 is YSYEKL. After removal of 2 bases from V and 3 bases from J, the junction contained 5 bases not matched to a gene. The CDR3 runs to 15 residues. Written as DNA, the CDR3 is TGCGCCAGCAGCCAATTAGCGGGAGACCACTACGAGCAGTACTTC. Protein product: CASSQLAGDHYEQYF.

CDR3 residues: CASSPLPGPASNQPQHF. The CDR3 DNA sequence: TGTGCCAGCTCACCCCTACCCGGCCCAGCGAGCAATCAGCCCCAGCATTTT. The V call is TRBV18, the J call TRBJ1-5; D gene ambiguous. Per the germline V gene, CDR1 is KGHSH and CDR2 is LQKENI. V was trimmed by 3 bases and J by 1 base, leaving 16 bases between them. The CDR3 sequence is 17 residues long.

The table lists this clone with a few counts. This chain connects TRBV10-2 to TRBJ2-3; 10 nucleotides line up with TRBD2. V shed 0 bases and J 4 bases; nucleotides not matched to a gene: 7. The CDR3 has 17 residues. Germline V gives CDR1 WSHSY, CDR2 SAAADI. CDR3 DNA sequence: TGCGCCAGCAGTGAGTCGCAAGCTAGCGGGAGAGCAGATACGCAGTATTTT. The encoded protein is CASSESQASGRADTQYF.

The V call is TRBV6-5, the J call TRBJ1-6; 9 bases match TRBD1. Germline assignment: CDR1 MNHEY and CDR2 SVGAGI. This CDR3 region has 14 residues. CDR3 DNA: TGTGCGACGACAGGGGGGATTGGTAATTCACCCCTCCACTTT. Protein sequence: CATTGGIGNSPLHF.

Note on this clone: This sample also contains other DNA sequences that code for the same CDR3. This sequence joins TRBV6-1 and TRBJ2-1; 10 bases are shared with TRBD2. The ends lost 6 bases at V and 7 bases at J; junction bases unmatched: 6. Germline V gene sequence: CDR1 MNHNS, CDR2 SASEGT. The CDR3 is 14 amino acids. The CDR3 here is CASSLAGVGNEQFF. CDR3 DNA sequence: TGTGCCAGCAGCCTAGCGGGAGTGGGGAATGAGCAGTTCTTC.

The chain employs TRBV15 and TRBJ2-5; a weak D match, TRBD2 (5 bases). CDR3 length: 14 amino acids. Trimming pared 2 bases from V and 1 base from J, leaving 8 bases between. Germline V gives CDR1 LNHNV, CDR2 YYDKDF (reference sequence). The CDR3 bases are TGTGCCACCAGCAGAACGGGGTTCCAAGAGACCCAGTACTTC. Protein: CATSRTGFQETQYF.

This chain joins TRBV6-5 and TRBJ2-7, with 7 positions matching TRBD2. J gave up 6 bases and V 0 bases, and 5 bases lay outside the gene matches. CDR3 length: 14 residues. Germline V gene data show CDR1 as MNHEY and CDR2 as SVGAGI. The CDR3 DNA follows: TGTGCCAGCAGTTACTCTCGCGGGAGTCGCGAGCAGTACTTC. Its protein product is CASSYSRGSREQYF.

The CDR3 protein is CSVDSRGRDTDTQYF. Here the CDR3 DNA reads TGCAGCGTTGACAGCAGGGGGCGGGACACAGATACGCAGTATTTT. The V and J genes are TRBV29-1 and TRBJ2-3, with TRBD1 identical over 8 bases. Germline V CDR1 and CDR2: SQVTM, ANQGSEA. V shed 3 bases, J shed 2 bases, and the junction held 7 bases outside the gene matches. The CDR3 contains 15 residues.